Below, 9 T cell receptor beta chains from the same sample are listed, as sequenced in a study of CD8 T cells in Susac syndrome. Random-hexamer reverse transcription was applied to roughly 0.5 to 1 ug RNA. MiXCR, run by TCRdb on the immunoSEQ multiplex PCR reads, gives a single entry per CDR3 protein. The data show under 85,000 distinct CDR3 sequences, with approximately 94% seen just once and less than 0.65% held by the top ten. The sequenced sample consisted of CD8+ T cells from PBMCs. The receptors originated from a human donor with multiple sclerosis.

The chain is built from TRBV7-9 and TRBJ2-1, with TRBD1 identical over 7 bases. The V segment lost 1 base and the J segment 7 bases; nucleotides outside the gene matches: 7. This CDR3 is 15 amino acids long. Germline values: CDR1 SEHNR, CDR2 FQNEAQ (reference sequence). The CDR3 here is CASSLETGSVNEQFF. CDR3 nucleotide sequence: TGTGCCAGCAGCTTAGAGACAGGGTCCGTGAATGAGCAGTTCTTC.

The sample holds one count of this clonotype. This rearrangement joins TRBV15 to TRBJ1-2; a weak D match, TRBD1 (5 bases). The CDR3 loop spans 13 amino acids. The V gene lost 6 bases and the J gene lost 3 bases, with 11 bases spanning the gap. CDR1 is LNHNV, CDR2 YYDKDF, per germline (reference sequence). The CDR3 loop is CATSLQVHYGYTF. The CDR3 DNA is TGTGCCACCAGTTTACAGGTTCACTATGGCTACACCTTC.

The gene calls are TRBV3-1 and TRBJ1-5, with unresolved D. V was shortened by 0 bases and J by 0 bases, with 6 bases between the two germline ends. The CDR3 consists of 15 residues. CDR1 is LGHDT, CDR2 YNNKEL, per germline (reference sequence). Here the CDR3 DNA reads TGTGCCAGCAGCCAAGATGGGCATAGCAATCAGCCCCAGCATTTT. This encodes CASSQDGHSNQPQHF. Combining the CDR3 with reference TRBV3-1 and TRBJ1-5 gives the whole variable domain DTAVSQTPKYLVTQMGNDKSIKCEQNLGHDTMYWYKQDSKKFLKIMFSYNNKELIINETVPNRFSPKSPDKAHLNLHINSLELGDSAVYFCASSQDGHSNQPQHFGDGTRLSIL.

This chain connects TRBV4-2 to TRBJ2-5, with D perhaps TRBD2 (5 bases). The germline V gene has CDR1 LGHNA and CDR2 YNFKEQ. CDR3 length: 13 amino acids. The V end lost 4 bases, the J end lost 4 bases, and 10 bases lay between the germline ends. CDR3 sequence: CASSPGLRETQYF. CDR3 nucleotides: TGTGCCAGCAGCCCGGGATTGAGAGAGACCCAGTACTTC.

The CDR3 DNA follows: TGCAGTGCTAGAGATGCAGGGAGCCCTAGCACAGATACGCAGTATTTT. Protein product: CSARDAGSPSTDTQYF. The V and J genes are TRBV20-1 and TRBJ2-3, with D perhaps given as TRBD1 or TRBD2 (5 bases each). Germline V gives CDR1 DFQATT, CDR2 SNEGSKA (reference sequence). V lost 0 bases, J lost 0 bases, and 13 bases lay in between. This CDR3 contains 16 residues.

The chain employs TRBV5-1 and TRBJ2-7; D gene ambiguous. This CDR3 region has 16 residues. The germline V gene encodes CDR1 SGHRS and CDR2 YFSETQ. V dropped 4 bases and J dropped 7 bases, with 24 bases sitting between them. The CDR3 sequence: CASSPRPPNNYEEQYF. The CDR3 nucleotides read TGCGCCAGCAGCCCCCGTCCCCCCAACAACTACGAGGAGCAGTACTTC.

The rearrangement uses TRBV29-1 and TRBJ1-2, with D uncertain. V was shortened by 3 bases and J by 5 bases, with 7 bases between the two germline ends. Per the germline V gene, CDR1 is SQVTM and CDR2 is ANQGSEA. The CDR3 runs 11 residues. CDR3 loop: CSVDSGYGYTF. CDR3 nucleotide sequence: TGCAGCGTTGATTCGGGGTATGGCTACACCTTC.

J is TRBJ1-2 and V is TRBV29-1, with D uncertain. The CDR3 is 14 residues long. Trimming removed 1 base at V and 5 bases at J, with 14 bases between. CDR1 is SQVTM, CDR2 ANQGSEA, per germline. As DNA, the CDR3 is TGCAGCGTTGAAGGCGCCAACCTTATATATGGCTACACCTTC. This encodes CSVEGANLIYGYTF.

This chain connects TRBV13 to TRBJ2-1; 11 bases are a match to TRBD1. CDR3 length equals 14 residues. V shed 5 bases and J 6 bases; nucleotides not matched to a gene: 3. CDR1 is PRHDT, CDR2 FYEKMQ, per germline (reference sequence). As DNA, the CDR3 is TGTGCCAGCAGCGGTGGGACAGGGGGCAATGAGCAGTTCTTC. This encodes CASSGGTGGNEQFF.